This TCR beta chain came from a study of beta chain features in type 1 diabetes. Study-wide context: Sorted cell examination encompassed 100 million to 110 million cells across all samples.

Findings of the study overall: Shorter TCRB CDR3s, moderately but significantly so, marked every one of the four CD4+ subsets in Type 1 diabetes patients.

Germline trimming cut 4 bases from V and 1 base from J; bases unmatched to any gene: 12. Germline lookup yields CDR1 SQVTM and CDR2 ANQGSEA. This CDR3 has 17 amino acids. This clone appeared a few times. Its antigen is still unknown. Investigators reverse transcribed all isolated RNA, so they sequenced expressed TCRB transcripts. Here immunoSEQ multiplex PCR was the method, and the copy in TCRdb shows in-frame clones only, minus some. This sample has 400,000 or so clones; roughly an eighth occur once, and the top ten carry 0.01%. Blood was drawn once from each donor into heparinised tubes. The draws averaged about 0.11 L. Sorting of CD4+ naive, central memory, regulatory and stem cell-like memory cells was performed via CD45RO/CCR7/CD25/CD127/CD95/CD27.

This sequence was found in a woman between 18 and 29 years old with type 1 diabetes. Sequenced material: naive CD4+ T cells from blood. The chain recombines TRBV29-1 with TRBJ2-1; 8 nucleotides agree with TRBD1. CDR3 DNA: TGCAGCGTTGTCATCCCCTTCGACAGGGGTTCCTACAATGAGCAGTTCTTC. Protein sequence: CSVVIPFDRGSYNEQFF.